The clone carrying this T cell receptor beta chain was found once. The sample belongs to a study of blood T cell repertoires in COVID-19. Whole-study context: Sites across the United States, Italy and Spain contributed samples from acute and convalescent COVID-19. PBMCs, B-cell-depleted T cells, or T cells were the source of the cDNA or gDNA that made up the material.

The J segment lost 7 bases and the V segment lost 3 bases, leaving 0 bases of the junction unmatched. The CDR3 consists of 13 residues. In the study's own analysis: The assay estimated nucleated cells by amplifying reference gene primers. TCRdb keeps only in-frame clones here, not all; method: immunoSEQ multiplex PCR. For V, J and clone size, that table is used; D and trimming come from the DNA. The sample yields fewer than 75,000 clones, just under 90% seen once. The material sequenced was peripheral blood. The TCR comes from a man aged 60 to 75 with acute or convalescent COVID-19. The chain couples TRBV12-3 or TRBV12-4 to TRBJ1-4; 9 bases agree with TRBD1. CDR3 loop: CASSLGQGEKLFF. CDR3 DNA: TGTGCCAGCAGTTTGGGACAGGGTGAAAAACTGTTTTTT.